A single sample is the source of the 11 T cell receptor beta chains below, sequenced in a study of OX40 agonist ivuxolimab in advanced cancers. The table came from immunoSEQ multiplex PCR; TCRdb's copy has only in-frame clones and leaves some out. The data hold 98,000 or so clones, with about 88% observed a single time. This specimen consisted of CD4+ or CD8+ T cells sorted from blood, obtained in a trial of the OX40 agonist ivuxolimab. All receptors derive from an adult with an advanced solid tumor such as melanoma, head and neck, liver or kidney cancer.

V is TRBV2 and J is TRBJ2-1; D ambiguous. The CDR3 has 12 residues. Germline CDR1 and CDR2: SNHLY and FYNNEI. The V end lost 8 bases, the J end lost 10 bases, and 15 bases lay between the germline ends. This chain's CDR3 is CASGDRNLEQFF. CDR3 DNA: TGTGCCAGCGGCGACCGGAACCTGGAGCAGTTCTTC.

This clone was found a few times. J is TRBJ2-2 and V is TRBV5-1; the match to TRBD2 covers 8 bases. CDR1 and CDR2 (germline): SGHRS, YFSETQ. Trimming took 0 bases from V and 4 from J; bases not matched to a gene: 5. The CDR3 contains 16 residues. CDR3 DNA: TGCGCCAGCAGCTTGGATATCCTAGCGGGCACCGGGGAGCTGTTTTTT. Protein: CASSLDILAGTGELFF.

This clone has just one count. The rearrangement joins TRBV10-3 to TRBJ1-5; D may be TRBD1 (5 bases). The CDR3 contains 15 residues. Germline CDR1 and CDR2: ENHRY and SYGVKD. Trimming left V 4 bases short and J 5 bases short, with 15 bases between. CDR3 residues: CAISGGGNHYQPQHF. The CDR3 DNA is TGTGCCATCAGTGGGGGCGGGAATCATTATCAGCCCCAGCATTTT.

This chain joins TRBV27 and TRBJ1-2; maybe TRBD1 (6 bases). CDR1 and CDR2 from the germline V gene are MNHEY and SMNVEV (reference sequence). This CDR3 contains 13 residues. V gave up 6 bases and J gave up 7 bases, with 15 bases separating them. CDR3 sequence (DNA): TGTGCCAGCAGACCTCACGGGGGCGTTGGCTACACCTTC. Residues: CASRPHGGVGYTF.

The genes are TRBV10-3 and TRBJ1-3; D gene ambiguous. Germline CDR1 ENHRY, CDR2 SYGVKD. V gave up 4 bases and J gave up 0 bases, with 4 bases separating them. The CDR3 contains 13 residues. The DNA for the CDR3 is TGTGCCATCAGTGCCCTCTCTGGAAACACCATATATTTT. Translating it yields CAISALSGNTIYF.

The chain employs TRBV5-1 and TRBJ2-5; TRBD2 aligns across 9 bases. TRBJ2-7 explains the end of the DNA better; the J call may be wrong. CDR1 SGHRS and CDR2 YFSETQ come from the germline V gene. This CDR3 has 14 amino acids. The DNA for the CDR3 is TGCGCCAGCAGCTACCTAGCGGGAACCTACGAGCAGTACTTC. Translation gives CASSYLAGTYEQYF.

The chain combines TRBV15 with TRBJ2-5, with 9 bases lining up with TRBD2. The V and J ends lost 8 bases and 5 bases, in that order; junction bases with no gene match: 15. The CDR3 runs 16 residues. Germline V gene lookup returns CDR1 LNHNV and CDR2 YYDKDF (reference sequence). The CDR3 DNA reads as TGTGCCACCCGGGCACGCGGGAGGGCCGGGGGGGAGACCCAGTACTTC. It yields the protein CATRARGRAGGETQYF.

This clone was counted a single time. This chain joins TRBV10-2 and TRBJ2-5; no definite D call. Deletions cut 2 bases from V and 5 bases from J, with 9 bases between. Germline values: CDR1 WSHSY, CDR2 SAAADI. The CDR3 totals 13 residues. In nucleotides, the CDR3 is TGCGCCAGCAGTGAGCCGGGCCGGGAGACCCAGTACTTC. Translating gives CASSEPGRETQYF.

This clone was picked up one time. The chain combines TRBV7-8 with TRBJ2-2; D is perhaps TRBD1 (5 bases). Germline CDR1 SGHVS, CDR2 FQNEAQ. The CDR3 is 13 amino acids. V was cut by 5 bases and J by 4 bases, with 8 bases left in between. Here the CDR3 reads CASSLTATGELFF. The DNA of the CDR3 is TGTGCCAGCAGCCTGACAGCCACCGGGGAGCTGTTTTTT.

The chain links TRBV6-6 to TRBJ2-3; D unresolved. With 4 bases removed from V and 0 bases from J, the gap between germline ends came to 5 bases. CDR3 length: 13 residues. Germline CDR1 is MNHNY and CDR2 is SVGAGI (reference sequence). CDR3 DNA sequence: TGTGCCAGCAGTTCCCCTAGCACAGATACGCAGTATTTT. This gives the protein CASSSPSTDTQYF.

The chain's CDR3 is CASQQDGEETQYF. CDR3 nucleotide sequence: TGTGCCAGCCAACAGGACGGAGAGGAGACCCAGTACTTC. The genes are TRBV5-5 and TRBJ2-5; tentative D call: TRBD1 (5 bases). Per the germline V gene, CDR1 is SGHKS and CDR2 is YYEKEE (reference sequence). This CDR3 spans 13 amino acids. Between the trimmed V and J ends, which lost 7 bases and 5 bases, there was a span of 15 bases.